A single sample gave rise to the 11 T cell receptor beta chains below, sequenced in a study of blood T cell repertoires in COVID-19. Generated by immunoSEQ multiplex PCR, the TCRdb table keeps only in-frame clones and is missing some. This sample carries 30,000 to 40,000 clones, approximately 88% of them seen once, and the ten largest clones take 7.5% to 10%. The specimen sequenced was peripheral blood. These receptors were taken from a human donor in a cohort sampled during active COVID-19.

This clone is deemed medium-sized. V and J are TRBV14 and TRBJ2-5; D unclear. V was pared by 1 base and J by 9 bases, with 12 bases between. The CDR3 is 13 amino acids. The V gene's germline CDR1 is SGHDN and CDR2 FVKESK. The DNA for the CDR3 is TGTGCCAGCAGCCAAGGACTGGGTAGGCCCCAGTACTTC. Amino acids: CASSQGLGRPQYF. Supplemented by reference TRBV14 and TRBJ2-5, the full variable domain reads EAGVTQFPSHSVIEKGQTVTLRCDPISGHDNLYWYRRVMGKEIKFLLHFVKESKQDESGMPNNRFLAERTGGTYSTLKVQPAELEDSGVYFCASSQGLGRPQYFGPGTRLLVL.

The J gene is TRBJ1-2, the V gene TRBV6-1; tentative D call: TRBD1 (5 bases). Trimming pared 3 bases from V and 4 bases from J, leaving 9 bases between. In germline, CDR1 is MNHNS, CDR2 SASEGT. CDR3 length: 13 residues. CDR3 nucleotide sequence: TGTGCCAGCAGTGAGCAGGGTGGCTATGGCTACACCTTC. This gives the protein CASSEQGGYGYTF.

V gene TRBV6-5 combines with J gene TRBJ1-2; 8 bases match TRBD1. Germline lookup yields CDR1 MNHEY and CDR2 SVGAGI. The CDR3 has 13 residues. V shed 7 bases and J 8 bases; nucleotides not matched to a gene: 9. The CDR3 spells CASTAGGQGGYTF. The CDR3 nucleotides are TGTGCCAGCACAGCAGGGGGCCAAGGAGGCTACACCTTC.

The gene calls are TRBV7-3 and TRBJ1-2; D gene unclear. The CDR3 is 15 amino acids. Germline CDR1 is SGHTA and CDR2 is FQGTGA. The V gene lost 1 base and the J gene lost 8 bases, with 17 bases spanning the gap. DNA for the CDR3: TGTGCCAGCAGCTTAAGTGCGGGCAGCCTGGGGGGCTACACCTTC. Residues: CASSLSAGSLGGYTF. Full variable domain (missing parts from reference TRBV7-3 and TRBJ1-2): GAGVSQTPSNKVTEKGKYVELRCDPISGHTALYWYRQSLGQGPEFLIYFQGTGAADDSGLPNDRFFAVRPEGSVSTLKIQRTERGDSAVYLCASSLSAGSLGGYTFGSGTRLTVV.

This chain connects TRBV9 to TRBJ2-2, with TRBD2 matching 13 bases. This CDR3 spans 20 amino acids. J gave up 4 bases and V 0 bases, and 12 bases lay outside the gene matches. Germline CDR1 reads SGDLS; CDR2 reads YYNGEE. The CDR3 spells CASSVVPRTSGRVGTGELFF. CDR3 DNA: TGTGCCAGCAGCGTAGTCCCTCGGACTAGCGGGAGAGTTGGCACCGGGGAGCTGTTTTTT.

The rearrangement joins TRBV19 to TRBJ1-4, with D possibly being TRBD1 (6 bases). Germline CDR1 and CDR2: LNHDA and SQIVND (reference sequence). The CDR3 contains 15 residues. Deletions cut 7 bases from V and 15 bases from J, with 27 bases between. In DNA, the CDR3 is TGTGCCAGTAAGGACAACACAGGGAGATCTCTTGGGTTGTTTTTT. Translating it yields CASKDNTGRSLGLFF.

The V and J genes are TRBV6-5 and TRBJ1-2; TRBD1 might be the D (6 bases). The CDR3 length is 13 residues. V gave up 5 bases and J gave up 2 bases, with 9 bases separating them. Per germline, CDR1 MNHEY and CDR2 SVGAGI. CDR3 bases: TGTGCCAGCAGTAACACAGGGAACTATGGCTACACCTTC. Its translation: CASSNTGNYGYTF.

This chain links TRBV6-1 with TRBJ1-5; TRBD1 is a possible D gene (6 bases). The V gene's germline CDR1 is MNHNS and CDR2 SASEGT. The CDR3 has 14 residues. With 3 bases removed from V and 3 bases from J, the gap between germline ends came to 9 bases. CDR3 coding DNA: TGTGCCAGCAGTGACAGGGGTAACAATCAGCCCCAGCATTTT. It translates to CASSDRGNNQPQHF.

This clone was detected only once. The chain joins TRBV7-8 to TRBJ2-7; 13 bases line up with TRBD2. CDR1 and CDR2 (germline): SGHVS, FQNEAQ. This CDR3 has 17 residues. The trim removed 0 bases at V and 4 bases at J, leaving 6 bases unmatched. This chain's CDR3 is CASSLAWTSGSRYEQYF. Here the CDR3 DNA reads TGTGCCAGCAGCTTAGCCTGGACTAGCGGGAGTAGATACGAGCAGTACTTC.

The chain carries TRBV20-1 and TRBJ2-7; the D is unclear. CDR1 DFQATT and CDR2 SNEGSKA come from the germline V gene (reference sequence). This CDR3 contains 11 residues. V was shortened by 0 bases and J by 4 bases, with 4 bases between the two germline ends. Here the CDR3 DNA reads TGCAGTGCTAGAGATCAGTACGAGCAGTACTTC. Amino acid sequence: CSARDQYEQYF.

This chain uses TRBV15 with TRBJ1-1; unclear D gene. Germline V CDR1 and CDR2: LNHNV, YYDKDF (reference sequence). This CDR3 is built from 13 residues. Trimming took 5 bases from V and 3 from J, leaving 10 bases between them. CDR3 DNA: TGTGCCACCAGCCTGAGGGATCACACTGAAGCTTTCTTT. It specifies CATSLRDHTEAFF.